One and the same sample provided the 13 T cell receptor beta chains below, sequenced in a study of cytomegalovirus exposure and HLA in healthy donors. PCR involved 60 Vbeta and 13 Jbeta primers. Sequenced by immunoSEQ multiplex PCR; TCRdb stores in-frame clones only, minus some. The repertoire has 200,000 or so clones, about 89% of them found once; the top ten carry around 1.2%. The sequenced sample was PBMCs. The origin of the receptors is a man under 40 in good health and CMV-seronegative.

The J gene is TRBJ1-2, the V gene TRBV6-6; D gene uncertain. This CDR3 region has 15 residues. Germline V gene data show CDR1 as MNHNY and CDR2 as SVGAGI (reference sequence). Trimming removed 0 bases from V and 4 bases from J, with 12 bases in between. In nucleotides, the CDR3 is TGTGCCAGCAGTTACTCGGCAGCTACTACCTATGGCTACACCTTC. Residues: CASSYSAATTYGYTF.

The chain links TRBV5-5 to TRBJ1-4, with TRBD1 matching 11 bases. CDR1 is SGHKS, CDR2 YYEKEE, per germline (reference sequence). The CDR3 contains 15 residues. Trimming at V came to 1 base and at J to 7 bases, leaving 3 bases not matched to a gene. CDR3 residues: CASSLPGQGVEKLFF. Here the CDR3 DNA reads TGTGCCAGCAGCTTGCCGGGACAGGGGGTTGAAAAACTGTTTTTT.

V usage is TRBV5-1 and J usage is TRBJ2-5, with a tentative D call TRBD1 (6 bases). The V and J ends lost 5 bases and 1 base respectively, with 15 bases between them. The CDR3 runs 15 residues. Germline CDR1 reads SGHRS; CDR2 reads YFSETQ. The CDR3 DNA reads TGCGCCAGCAGACGGAGCCAGGGGTTCCAAGAGACCCAGTACTTC. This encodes CASRRSQGFQETQYF.

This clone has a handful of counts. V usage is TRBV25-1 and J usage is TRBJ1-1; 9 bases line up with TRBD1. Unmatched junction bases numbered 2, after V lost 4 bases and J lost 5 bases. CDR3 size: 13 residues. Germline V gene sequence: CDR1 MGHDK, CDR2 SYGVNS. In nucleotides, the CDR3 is TGTGCCAGCAGTGCGACAGGGGGGACTGAAGCTTTCTTT. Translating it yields CASSATGGTEAFF.

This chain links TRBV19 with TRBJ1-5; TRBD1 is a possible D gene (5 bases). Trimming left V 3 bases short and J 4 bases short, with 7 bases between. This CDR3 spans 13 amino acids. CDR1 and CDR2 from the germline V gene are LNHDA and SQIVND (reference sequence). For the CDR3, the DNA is TGTGCCAGTAGTATCGGGGGAAATCAGCCCCAGCATTTT. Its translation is CASSIGGNQPQHF.

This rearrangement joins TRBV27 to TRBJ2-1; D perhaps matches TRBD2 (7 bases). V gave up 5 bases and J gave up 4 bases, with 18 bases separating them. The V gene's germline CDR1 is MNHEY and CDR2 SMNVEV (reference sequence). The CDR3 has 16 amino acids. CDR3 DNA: TGTGCCAGCAGTCCATTCAGGGGAGGGGGATACAATGAGCAGTTCTTC. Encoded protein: CASSPFRGGGYNEQFF.

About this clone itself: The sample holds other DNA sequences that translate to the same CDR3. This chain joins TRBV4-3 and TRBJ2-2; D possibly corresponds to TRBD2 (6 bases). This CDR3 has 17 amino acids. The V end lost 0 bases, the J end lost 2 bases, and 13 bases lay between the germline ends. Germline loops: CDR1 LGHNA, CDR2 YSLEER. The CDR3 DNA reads TGCGCCAGCAGCCAAGATCCCCCGGGGGAAAACACCGGGGAGCTGTTTTTT. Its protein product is CASSQDPPGENTGELFF.

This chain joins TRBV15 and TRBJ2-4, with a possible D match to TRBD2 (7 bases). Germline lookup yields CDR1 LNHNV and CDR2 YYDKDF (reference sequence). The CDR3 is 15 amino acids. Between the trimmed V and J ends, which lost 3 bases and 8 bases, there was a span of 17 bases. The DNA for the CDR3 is TGTGCCACCAGCAGCACCAGGGGAGGGTCTGACATTCAGTACTTC. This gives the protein CATSSTRGGSDIQYF.

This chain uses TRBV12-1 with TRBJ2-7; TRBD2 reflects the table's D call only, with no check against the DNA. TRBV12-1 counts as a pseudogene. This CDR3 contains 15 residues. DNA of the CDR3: TGTGCCAGCGGGAGAGAAGAGCGGGTGAGGTACGAGCAGTACTTC. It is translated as CASGREERVRYEQYF.

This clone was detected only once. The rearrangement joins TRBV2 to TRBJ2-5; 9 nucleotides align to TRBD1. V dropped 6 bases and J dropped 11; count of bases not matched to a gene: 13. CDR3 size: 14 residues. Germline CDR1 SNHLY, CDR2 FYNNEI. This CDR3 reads CASRIQGALRVQYF. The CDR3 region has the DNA TGTGCCAGCAGGATACAGGGGGCCCTTAGAGTGCAGTACTTC.

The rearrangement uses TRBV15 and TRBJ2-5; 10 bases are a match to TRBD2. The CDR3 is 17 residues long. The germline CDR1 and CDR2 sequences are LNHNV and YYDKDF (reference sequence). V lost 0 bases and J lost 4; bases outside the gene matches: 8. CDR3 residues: CATSRDSGTSVTETQYF. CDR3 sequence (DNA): TGTGCCACCAGCAGAGACTCCGGGACTAGCGTTACAGAGACCCAGTACTTC.

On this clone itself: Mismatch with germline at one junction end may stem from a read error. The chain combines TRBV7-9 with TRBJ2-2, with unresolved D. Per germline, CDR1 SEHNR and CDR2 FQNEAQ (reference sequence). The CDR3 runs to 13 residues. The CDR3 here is CSSSLLEAGELFF. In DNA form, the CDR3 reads TGTTCCAGCAGCTTGCTAGAAGCCGGGGAGCTGTTTTTT.

CDR3 amino acids: CASSPWTGDYGYTF. In nucleotides, the CDR3 is TGTGCCAGCTCACCTTGGACAGGGGACTATGGCTACACCTTC. J is TRBJ1-2 and V is TRBV18; 9 nucleotides match TRBD1. The germline V gene has CDR1 KGHSH and CDR2 LQKENI. The V and J ends lost 3 bases and 3 bases, in that order; junction bases with no gene match: 2. CDR3 length: 14 amino acids.